This is a list of T cell receptor beta chains from one sample in a study of cytomegalovirus exposure and HLA in healthy donors. Sequencing used immunoSEQ multiplex PCR; TCRdb keeps in-frame clones, though not all of them. The sample comprises about 140,000 clones, 75% to 80% of which are singletons, and 2% to 2.5% rests with the top ten. Sample: PBMCs. These receptors came from a man younger than 40 in good health and CMV-seronegative. The CDR3 runs from the conserved cysteine through the conserved F or W.

v_call: TRBV28
cdr3_length: 12
cdr3_aa: CASSRRVAGYTF

v_call: TRBV6-5
cdr3_length: 12
cdr3_aa: CASQTGANVLTF

v_call: TRBV18
cdr3_length: 14
cdr3_aa: CASSPGHMNTEAFF

v_call: TRBV19
cdr3_length: 14
cdr3_aa: CASSIGGSTDTQYF

v_call: TRBV7-3
cdr3_length: 18
cdr3_aa: CASSWHPGQGALTDTQYF

v_call: TRBV6-5
cdr3_length: 12
cdr3_aa: CASSYWGEKLFF

v_call: TRBV4-1
cdr3_length: 13
cdr3_aa: CASSQGGRTEAFF

v_call: TRBV27
cdr3_length: 12
cdr3_aa: CASSSTGVIQYF

v_call: TRBV6-5
cdr3_length: 16
cdr3_aa: CASSYQLLAGAGEQFF

v_call: TRBV5-1
cdr3_length: 13
cdr3_aa: CASNRDTQETQYF

v_call: TRBV6-1
cdr3_length: 15
cdr3_aa: CASSSGGQGSYGYTF

v_call: TRBV7-9
cdr3_length: 15
cdr3_aa: CASSLEAGTGTEQYF

v_call: TRBV9
cdr3_length: 12
cdr3_aa: CASSSQTGELFF

v_call: TRBV5-1
cdr3_length: 15
cdr3_aa: CASSPLAGSSYEQYF

v_call: TRBV9
cdr3_length: 14
cdr3_aa: CASSVDRGADTQYF

v_call: TRBV2
cdr3_length: 14
cdr3_aa: CASNLDRGWNEQFF

v_call: TRBV2
cdr3_length: 14
cdr3_aa: CASSEALDNYEQYF

v_call: TRBV27
cdr3_length: 15
cdr3_aa: CASTWTGLSTDTQYF

v_call: TRBV11-3
cdr3_length: 14
cdr3_aa: CASSPEAGADTQYF

v_call: TRBV25-1
cdr3_length: 13
cdr3_aa: CASSEFRGNEQFF

v_call: TRBV2
cdr3_length: 16
cdr3_aa: CASSKTGDKRNQPQHF

v_call: TRBV4-1
cdr3_length: 18
cdr3_aa: CASSQDWEGRGAYNEQFF

v_call: TRBV2
cdr3_length: 13
cdr3_aa: CASLPYQNTEAFF

v_call: TRBV18
cdr3_length: 15
cdr3_aa: CASSPGLAHYNEQFF

v_call: TRBV6-1
cdr3_length: 17
cdr3_aa: CASSEYVSGGGSGELFF

v_call: TRBV4-2
cdr3_length: 15
cdr3_aa: CASSQEDRGVQPQHF

v_call: TRBV19
cdr3_length: 11
cdr3_aa: CASSTYYGYTF

v_call: TRBV6-5
cdr3_length: 14
cdr3_aa: CASSYGVQGAEQYF